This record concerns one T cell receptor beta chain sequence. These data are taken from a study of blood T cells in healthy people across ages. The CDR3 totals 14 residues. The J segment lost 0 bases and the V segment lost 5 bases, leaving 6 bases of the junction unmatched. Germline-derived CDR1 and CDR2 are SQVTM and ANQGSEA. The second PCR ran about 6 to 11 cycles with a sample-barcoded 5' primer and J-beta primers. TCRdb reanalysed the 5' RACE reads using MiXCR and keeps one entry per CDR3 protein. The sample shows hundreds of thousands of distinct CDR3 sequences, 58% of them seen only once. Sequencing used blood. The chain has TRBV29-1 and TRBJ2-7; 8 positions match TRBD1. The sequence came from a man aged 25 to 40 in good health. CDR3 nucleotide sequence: TGCAGCGTTCTGACAGGGGCGAGCTCCTACGAGCAGTACTTC. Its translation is CSVLTGASSYEQYF.